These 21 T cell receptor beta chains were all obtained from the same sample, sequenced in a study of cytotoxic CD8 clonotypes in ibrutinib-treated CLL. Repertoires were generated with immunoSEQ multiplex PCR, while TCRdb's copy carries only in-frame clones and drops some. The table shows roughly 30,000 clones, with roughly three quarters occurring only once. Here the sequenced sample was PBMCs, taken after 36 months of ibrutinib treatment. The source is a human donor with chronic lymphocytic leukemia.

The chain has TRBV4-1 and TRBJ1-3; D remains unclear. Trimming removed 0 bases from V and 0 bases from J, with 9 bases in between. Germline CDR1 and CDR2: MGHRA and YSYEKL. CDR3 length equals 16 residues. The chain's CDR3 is CASSQDRAHSGNTIYF. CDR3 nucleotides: TGCGCCAGCAGCCAAGATAGGGCCCACTCTGGAAACACCATATATTTT.

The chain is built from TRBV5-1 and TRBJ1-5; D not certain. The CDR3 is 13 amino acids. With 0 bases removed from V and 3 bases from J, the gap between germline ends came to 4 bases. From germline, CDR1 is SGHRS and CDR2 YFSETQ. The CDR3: CASSLEYNQPQHF. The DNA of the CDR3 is TGCGCCAGCAGCTTGGAATACAATCAGCCCCAGCATTTT.

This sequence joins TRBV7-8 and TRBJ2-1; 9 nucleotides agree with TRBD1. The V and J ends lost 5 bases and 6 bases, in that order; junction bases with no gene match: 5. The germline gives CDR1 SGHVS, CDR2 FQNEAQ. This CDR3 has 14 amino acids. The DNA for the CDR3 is TGTGCCAGCAGCCGGACAGGGGTAATCAATGAGCAGTTCTTC. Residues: CASSRTGVINEQFF.

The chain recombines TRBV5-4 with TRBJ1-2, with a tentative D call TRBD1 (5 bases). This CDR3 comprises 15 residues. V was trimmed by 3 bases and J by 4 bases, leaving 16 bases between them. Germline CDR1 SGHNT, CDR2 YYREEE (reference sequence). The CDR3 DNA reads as TGTGCCAGCAGCTCCGGAGGGCCCGGGGGCTATGGCTACACCTTC. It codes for CASSSGGPGGYGYTF. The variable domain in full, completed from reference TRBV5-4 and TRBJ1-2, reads ETGVTQSPTHLIKTRGQQVTLRCSSQSGHNTVSWYQQALGQGPQFIFQYYREEENGRGNFPPRFSGLQFPNYSSELNVNALELDDSALYLCASSSGGPGGYGYTFGSGTRLTVV.

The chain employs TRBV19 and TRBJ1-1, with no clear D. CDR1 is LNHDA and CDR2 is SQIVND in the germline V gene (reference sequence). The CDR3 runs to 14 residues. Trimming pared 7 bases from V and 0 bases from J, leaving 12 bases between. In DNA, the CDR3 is TGTGCCAGTAATCCATCAGCCATGAACACTGAAGCTTTCTTT. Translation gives CASNPSAMNTEAFF.

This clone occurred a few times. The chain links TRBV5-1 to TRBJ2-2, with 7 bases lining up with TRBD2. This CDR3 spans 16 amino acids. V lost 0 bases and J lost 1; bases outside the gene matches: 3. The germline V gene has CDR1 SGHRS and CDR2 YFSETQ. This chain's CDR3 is CASSLVERGNTGELFF. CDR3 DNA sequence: TGCGCCAGCAGCTTGGTAGAGCGGGGGAACACCGGGGAGCTGTTTTTT.

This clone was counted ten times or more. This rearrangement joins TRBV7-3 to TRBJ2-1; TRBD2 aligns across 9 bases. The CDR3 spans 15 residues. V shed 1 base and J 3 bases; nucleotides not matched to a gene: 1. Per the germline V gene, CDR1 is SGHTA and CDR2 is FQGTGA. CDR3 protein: CASSLIAGDYNEQFF. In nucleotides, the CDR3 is TGTGCCAGCAGCTTAATAGCGGGGGACTACAATGAGCAGTTCTTC.

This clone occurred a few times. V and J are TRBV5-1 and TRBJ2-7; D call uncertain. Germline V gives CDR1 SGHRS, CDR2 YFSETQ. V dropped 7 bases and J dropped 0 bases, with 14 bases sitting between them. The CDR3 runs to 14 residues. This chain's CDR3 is CASFPMPSSYEQYF. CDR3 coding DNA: TGCGCCAGCTTCCCCATGCCTAGCTCCTACGAGCAGTACTTC.

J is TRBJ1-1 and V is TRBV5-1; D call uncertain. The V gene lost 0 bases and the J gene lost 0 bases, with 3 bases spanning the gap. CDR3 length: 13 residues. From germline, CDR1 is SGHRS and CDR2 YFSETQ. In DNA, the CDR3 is TGCGCCAGCAGCTTGGAACTGAACACTGAAGCTTTCTTT. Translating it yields CASSLELNTEAFF.

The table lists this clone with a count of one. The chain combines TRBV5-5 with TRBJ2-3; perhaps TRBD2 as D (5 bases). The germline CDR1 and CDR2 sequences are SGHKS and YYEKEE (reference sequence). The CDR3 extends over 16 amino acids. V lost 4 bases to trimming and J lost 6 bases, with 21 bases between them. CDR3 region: CASSPWESSVMDTQYF. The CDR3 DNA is TGTGCCAGCAGCCCCTGGGAGAGCTCGGTTATGGATACGCAGTATTTT.

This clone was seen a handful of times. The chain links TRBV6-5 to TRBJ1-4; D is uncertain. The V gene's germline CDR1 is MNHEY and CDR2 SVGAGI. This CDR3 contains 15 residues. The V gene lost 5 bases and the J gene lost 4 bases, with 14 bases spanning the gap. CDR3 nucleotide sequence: TGTGCCAGCAGTAAGAACTCCGGCCTTAATGAAAAACTGTTTTTT. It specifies CASSKNSGLNEKLFF.

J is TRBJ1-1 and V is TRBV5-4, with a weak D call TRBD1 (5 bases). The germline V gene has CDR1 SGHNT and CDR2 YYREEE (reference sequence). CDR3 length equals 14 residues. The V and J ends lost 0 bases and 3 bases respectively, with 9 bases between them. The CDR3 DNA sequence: TGTGCCAGCAGCTTGGTCGGGGCGGACACTGAAGCTTTCTTT. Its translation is CASSLVGADTEAFF.

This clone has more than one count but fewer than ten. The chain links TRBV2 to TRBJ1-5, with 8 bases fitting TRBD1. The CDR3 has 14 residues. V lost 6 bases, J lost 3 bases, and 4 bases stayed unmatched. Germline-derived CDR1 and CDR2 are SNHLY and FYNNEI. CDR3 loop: CASRRTGYNQPQHF. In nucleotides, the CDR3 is TGTGCCAGCAGAAGGACAGGGTACAATCAGCCCCAGCATTTT.

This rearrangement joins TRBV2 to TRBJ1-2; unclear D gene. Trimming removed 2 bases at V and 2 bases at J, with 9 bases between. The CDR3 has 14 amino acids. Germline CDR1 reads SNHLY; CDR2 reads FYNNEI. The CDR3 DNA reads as TGTGCCAGCAGTGAACTATCTCGGAACTATGGCTACACCTTC. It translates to CASSELSRNYGYTF.

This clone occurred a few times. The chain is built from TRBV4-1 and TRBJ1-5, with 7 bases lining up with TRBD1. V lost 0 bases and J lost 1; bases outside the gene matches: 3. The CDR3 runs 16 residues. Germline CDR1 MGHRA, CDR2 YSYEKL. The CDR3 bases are TGCGCCAGCAGCCAAGAAGGGGACAGAAGCAATCAGCCCCAGCATTTT. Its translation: CASSQEGDRSNQPQHF.

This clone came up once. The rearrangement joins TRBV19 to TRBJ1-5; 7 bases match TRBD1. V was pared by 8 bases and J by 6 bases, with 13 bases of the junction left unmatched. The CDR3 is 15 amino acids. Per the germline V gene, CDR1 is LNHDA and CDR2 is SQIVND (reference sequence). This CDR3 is CASLSKQGIGQPQHF. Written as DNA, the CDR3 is TGTGCCAGTCTATCTAAACAGGGGATCGGTCAGCCCCAGCATTTT.

The CDR3 nucleotides read TGCGCCAGCAGCTTTTTCAGCTTCGGGACGGAGAACACTGAAGCTTTCTTT. It encodes CASSFFSFGTENTEAFF. The chain uses TRBV5-1 and TRBJ1-1; tentative D call: TRBD1 (5 bases). The V end was cut by 2 bases, the J end by 1 base, with 18 bases between. The CDR3 loop spans 17 amino acids. Germline loops: CDR1 SGHRS, CDR2 YFSETQ.

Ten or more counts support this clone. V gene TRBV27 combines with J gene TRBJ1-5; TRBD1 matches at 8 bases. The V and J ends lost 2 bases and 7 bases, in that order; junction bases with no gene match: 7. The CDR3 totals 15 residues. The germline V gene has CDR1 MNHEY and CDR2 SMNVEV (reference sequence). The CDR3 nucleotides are TGTGCCAGCAGTTTACAGGGGGCGCCCGGACAGCCCCAGCATTTT. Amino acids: CASSLQGAPGQPQHF.

CDR3 DNA sequence: TGTGCCAGTAGTGGGTGGGGGGGCACAGATACGCAGTATTTT. This codes for CASSGWGGTDTQYF. V gene TRBV19 combines with J gene TRBJ2-3, with a tentative D call TRBD2 (6 bases). Trimming removed 5 bases from V and 1 base from J, with 10 bases in between. The CDR3 sequence is 14 residues long. Germline V CDR1 and CDR2: LNHDA, SQIVND (reference sequence).

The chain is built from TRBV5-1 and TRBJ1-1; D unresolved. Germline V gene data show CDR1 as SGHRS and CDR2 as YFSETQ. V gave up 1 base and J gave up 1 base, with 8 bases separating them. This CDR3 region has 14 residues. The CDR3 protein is CASSLSNRNTEAFF. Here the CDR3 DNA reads TGCGCCAGCAGCTTGTCCAACAGGAACACTGAAGCTTTCTTT.

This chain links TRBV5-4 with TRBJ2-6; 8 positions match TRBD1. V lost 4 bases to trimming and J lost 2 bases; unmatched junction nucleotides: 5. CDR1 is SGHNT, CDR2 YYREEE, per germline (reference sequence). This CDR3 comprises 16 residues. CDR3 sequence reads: CASSATTGAGANVLTF. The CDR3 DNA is TGTGCCAGCAGCGCTACGACAGGGGCTGGGGCCAACGTCCTGACTTTC.